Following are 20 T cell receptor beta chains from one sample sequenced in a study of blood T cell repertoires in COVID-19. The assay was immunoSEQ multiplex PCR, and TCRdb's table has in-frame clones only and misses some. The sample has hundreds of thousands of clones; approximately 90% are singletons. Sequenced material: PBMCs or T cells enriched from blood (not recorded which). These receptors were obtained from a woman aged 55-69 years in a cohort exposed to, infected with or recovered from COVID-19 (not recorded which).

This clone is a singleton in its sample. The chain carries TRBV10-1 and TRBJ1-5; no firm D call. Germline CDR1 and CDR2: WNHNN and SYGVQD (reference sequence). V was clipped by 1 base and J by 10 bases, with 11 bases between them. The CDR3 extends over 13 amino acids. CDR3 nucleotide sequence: TGCGCCAGCAGTGAGTGGGCTTTCTCACCCCAGCATTTT. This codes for CASSEWAFSPQHF.

The CDR3 here is CATTRTSNQPQHF. In DNA, the CDR3 is TGTGCCACTACCCGGACAAGCAATCAGCCCCAGCATTTT. The rearrangement links TRBV2 to TRBJ1-5, with D possibly matching TRBD1 (5 bases). This CDR3 is 13 amino acids long. Trimming removed 10 bases at V and 1 base at J, with 11 bases between. Germline-derived CDR1 and CDR2 are SNHLY and FYNNEI.

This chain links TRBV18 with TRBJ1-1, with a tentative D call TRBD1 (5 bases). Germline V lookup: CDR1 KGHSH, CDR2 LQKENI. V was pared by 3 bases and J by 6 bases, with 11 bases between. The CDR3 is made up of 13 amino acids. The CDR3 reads CASSPGGKAEAFF. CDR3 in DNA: TGTGCCAGCTCACCCGGGGGTAAGGCTGAAGCTTTCTTT.

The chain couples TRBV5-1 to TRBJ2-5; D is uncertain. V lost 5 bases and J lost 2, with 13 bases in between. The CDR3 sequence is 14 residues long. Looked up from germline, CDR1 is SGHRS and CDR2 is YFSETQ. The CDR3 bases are TGCGCCAGCAGTTTTTCGGCGGTGCAAGAGACCCAGTACTTC. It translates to CASSFSAVQETQYF.

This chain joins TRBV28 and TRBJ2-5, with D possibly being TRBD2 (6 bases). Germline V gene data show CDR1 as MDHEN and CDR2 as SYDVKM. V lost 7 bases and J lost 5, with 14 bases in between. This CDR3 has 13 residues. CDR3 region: CASTPGGDETQYF. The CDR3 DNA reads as TGTGCCAGCACCCCTGGCGGGGACGAGACCCAGTACTTC.

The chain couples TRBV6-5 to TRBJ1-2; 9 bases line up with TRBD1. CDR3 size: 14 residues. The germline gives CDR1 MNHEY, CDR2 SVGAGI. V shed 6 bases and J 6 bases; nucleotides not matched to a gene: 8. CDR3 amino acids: CASSQQGARNGYTF. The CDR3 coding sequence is TGTGCCAGCAGCCAACAGGGGGCTAGGAATGGCTACACCTTC.

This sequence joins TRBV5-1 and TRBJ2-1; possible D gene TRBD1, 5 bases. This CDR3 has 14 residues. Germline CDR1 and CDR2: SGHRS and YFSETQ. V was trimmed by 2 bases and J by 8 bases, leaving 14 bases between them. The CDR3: CASSLQAAGHEQFF. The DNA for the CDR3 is TGCGCCAGCAGCTTACAGGCGGCAGGCCATGAGCAGTTCTTC.

CDR3 amino acids: CASSVDREGGYTF. The DNA for the CDR3 is TGCGCCAGCAGCGTGGACAGGGAGGGAGGCTACACCTTC. J is TRBJ1-2 and V is TRBV5-1; TRBD1 matches 8 bases. The CDR3 extends over 13 amino acids. V lost 4 bases and J lost 8; bases outside the gene matches: 7. The germline gives CDR1 SGHRS, CDR2 YFSETQ.

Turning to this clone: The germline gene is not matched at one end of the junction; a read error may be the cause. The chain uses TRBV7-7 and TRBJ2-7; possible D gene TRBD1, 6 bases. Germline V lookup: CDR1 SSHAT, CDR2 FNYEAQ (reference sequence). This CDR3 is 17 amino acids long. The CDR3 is CASSLYREVGWSDEQYF. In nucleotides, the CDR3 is TGTGCTAGCAGCTTATACAGGGAAGTCGGTTGGTCGGACGAGCAGTACTTC.

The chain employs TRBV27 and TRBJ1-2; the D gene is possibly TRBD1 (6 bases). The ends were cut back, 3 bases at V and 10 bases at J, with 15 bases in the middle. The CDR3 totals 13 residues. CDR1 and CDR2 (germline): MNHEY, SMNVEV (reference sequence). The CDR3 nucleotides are TGTGCCAGCAGTTTTACAGGGAGCAGTGACTACACCTTC. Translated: CASSFTGSSDYTF.

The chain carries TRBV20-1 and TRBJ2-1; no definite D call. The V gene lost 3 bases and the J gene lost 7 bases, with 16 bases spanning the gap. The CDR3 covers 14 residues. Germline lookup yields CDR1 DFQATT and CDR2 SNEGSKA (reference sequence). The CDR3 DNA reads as TGCAGTGCTAGTGCCACGCCGAGCAAAAATGAGCAGTTCTTC. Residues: CSASATPSKNEQFF.

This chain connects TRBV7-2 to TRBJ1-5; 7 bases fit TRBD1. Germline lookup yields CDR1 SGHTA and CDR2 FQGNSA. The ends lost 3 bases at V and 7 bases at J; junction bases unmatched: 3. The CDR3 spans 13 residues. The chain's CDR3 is CASSFNRGQPQHF. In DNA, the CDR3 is TGTGCCAGCAGCTTTAACAGGGGACAGCCCCAGCATTTT.

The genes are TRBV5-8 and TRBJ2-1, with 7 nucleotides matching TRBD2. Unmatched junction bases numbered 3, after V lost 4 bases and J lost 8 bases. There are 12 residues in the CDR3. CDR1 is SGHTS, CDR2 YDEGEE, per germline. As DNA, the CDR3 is TGTGCCAGCAGCCCACGGGAGGATGAGCAGTTCTTC. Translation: CASSPREDEQFF. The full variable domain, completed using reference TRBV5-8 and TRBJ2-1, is EAGVTQSPTHLIKTRGQQATLRCSPISGHTSVYWYQQALGLGLQFLLWYDEGEERNRGNFPPRFSGRQFPNYSSELNVNALELEDSALYLCASSPREDEQFFGPGTRLTVL.

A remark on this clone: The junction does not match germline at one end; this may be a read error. The DNA for the CDR3 is TGTGCCTGTAGACTAGCGGGGAACACCGGGGAGCTGTTTTTT. Its translation: CACRLAGNTGELFF. V and J are TRBV19 and TRBJ2-2, with TRBD2 matching 10 bases. The CDR3 consists of 14 residues. CDR1 and CDR2 (germline): LNHDA, SQIVND (reference sequence).

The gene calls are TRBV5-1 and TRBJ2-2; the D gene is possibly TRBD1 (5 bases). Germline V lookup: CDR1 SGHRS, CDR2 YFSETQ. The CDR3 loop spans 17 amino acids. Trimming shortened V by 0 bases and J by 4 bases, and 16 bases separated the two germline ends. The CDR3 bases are TGCGCCAGCAGCTTGGGAGTATGGGGCGCCGGCACCGGGGAGCTGTTTTTT. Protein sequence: CASSLGVWGAGTGELFF.

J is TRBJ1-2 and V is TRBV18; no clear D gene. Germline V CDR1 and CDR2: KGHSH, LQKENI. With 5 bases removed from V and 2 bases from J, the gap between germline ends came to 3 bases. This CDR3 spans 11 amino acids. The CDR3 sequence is CASSSNYGYTF. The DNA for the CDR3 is TGTGCCAGCTCATCAAACTATGGCTACACCTTC.

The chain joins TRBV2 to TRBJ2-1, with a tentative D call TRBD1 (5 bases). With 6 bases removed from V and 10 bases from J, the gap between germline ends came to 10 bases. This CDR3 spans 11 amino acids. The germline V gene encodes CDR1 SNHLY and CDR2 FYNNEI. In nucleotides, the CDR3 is TGTGCCAGCAGCGTAGACAGAGAGCAGTTCTTC. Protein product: CASSVDREQFF.

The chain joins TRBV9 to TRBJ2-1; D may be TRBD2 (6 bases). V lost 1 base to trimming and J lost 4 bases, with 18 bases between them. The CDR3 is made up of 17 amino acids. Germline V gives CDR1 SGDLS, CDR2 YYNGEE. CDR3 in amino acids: CASSVSGGAGSYNEQFF. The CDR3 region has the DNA TGTGCCAGCAGCGTATCCGGTGGGGCGGGATCTTACAATGAGCAGTTCTTC.

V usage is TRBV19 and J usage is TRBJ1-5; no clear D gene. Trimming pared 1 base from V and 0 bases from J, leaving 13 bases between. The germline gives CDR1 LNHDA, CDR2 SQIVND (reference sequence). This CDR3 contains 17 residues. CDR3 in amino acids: CASSIAPGSYSNQPQHF. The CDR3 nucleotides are TGTGCCAGTAGTATAGCCCCAGGATCTTATAGCAATCAGCCCCAGCATTTT. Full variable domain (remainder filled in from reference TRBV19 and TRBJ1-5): DGGITQSPKYLFRKEGQNVTLSCEQNLNHDAMYWYRQDPGQGLRLIYYSQIVNDFQKGDIAEGYSVSREKKESFPLTVTSAQKNPTAFYLCASSIAPGSYSNQPQHFGDGTRLSIL.

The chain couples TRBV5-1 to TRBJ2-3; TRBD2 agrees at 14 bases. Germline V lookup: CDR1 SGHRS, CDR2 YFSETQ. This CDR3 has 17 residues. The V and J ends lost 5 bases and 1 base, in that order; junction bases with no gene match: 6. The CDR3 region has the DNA TGCGCCAGCAGTCGGGGACTAGCGGGAGACGGCACAGATACGCAGTATTTT. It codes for CASSRGLAGDGTDTQYF.